These T cell receptor beta chains were read from a single sample in a study of T cell responses to AZD1222 COVID-19 vaccine. The data were produced by immunoSEQ multiplex PCR, yet TCRdb's version contains in-frame clones alone and is incomplete. The sample holds 80,000 or so clones, over 80% seen once. The starting material was peripheral blood, obtained on day 0 of AZD1222 vaccination. The receptors were gathered from an adult in good health. CDR3s include the opening cysteine and the closing phenylalanine or tryptophan. D genes are given only for firm matches. Part of the rows lack a size; the others show once, few, many or a class for expanded clones.

size	D	length	J	V	CDR3	DNA
-	TRBD2	15	TRBJ2-3	TRBV7-3	CASSFRGGATDTQYF	TGTGCCAGCAGCTTCCGCGGGGGGGCCACAGATACGCAGTATTTT
-	-	16	TRBJ1-1	TRBV25-1	CASRNAPGAVNTEAFF	TGTGCCAGCAGGAACGCCCCGGGAGCCGTGAACACTGAAGCTTTCTTT
-	TRBD2	16	TRBJ2-3	TRBV11-2	CASSPSGSISTDTQYF	TGTGCCAGCAGCCCTAGCGGGAGCATCAGCACAGATACGCAGTATTTT
-	-	13	TRBJ1-5	TRBV27	CASSYRVDQPQHF	TGTGCCAGCAGTTACAGGGTCGATCAGCCCCAGCATTTT
-	-	15	TRBJ2-1	TRBV11-2	CASSGRNGAYNEQFF	TGTGCCAGCAGCGGCCGGAATGGCGCCTACAATGAGCAGTTCTTC
-	TRBD1	15	TRBJ1-2	TRBV2	CASSELTGVNYGYTF	TGTGCCAGCAGTGAGTTGACAGGGGTTAACTATGGCTACACCTTC
-	TRBD1	15	TRBJ2-2	TRBV10-3	CAIRSGTGGIGELFF	TGTGCCATCAGATCCGGGACAGGGGGCATCGGGGAGCTGTTTTTT
-	-	14	TRBJ1-2	TRBV29-1	CSVNMGALNYGYTF	TGCAGCGTCAACATGGGGGCGCTAAACTATGGCTACACCTTC
few	TRBD1	15	TRBJ1-6	TRBV9	CASSLTGTANSPLHF	TGTGCCAGCAGCCTAACCGGGACAGCCAATTCACCCCTCCACTTT
-	TRBD1	14	TRBJ1-2	TRBV7-2	CASSSGQGNYGYTF	TGTGCCAGCAGCTCGGGACAGGGGAACTATGGCTACACCTTC
-	TRBD1	15	TRBJ1-5	TRBV2	CASSEAVGGGQPQHF	TGTGCCAGCAGTGAAGCAGTAGGGGGCGGTCAGCCCCAGCATTTT
-	-	14	TRBJ2-2	TRBV5-4	CASSLRQSAGELFF	TGTGCCAGCAGCTTGAGGCAGTCCGCCGGGGAGCTGTTTTTT
few	-	13	TRBJ1-2	TRBV7-9	CASSLDVPDGYTF	TGTGCCAGCAGCTTAGACGTCCCGGATGGCTACACCTTC
-	TRBD1	21	TRBJ2-5	TRBV4-3	CASSQSPSGTGAFSVQETQYF	TGCGCCAGCAGCCAATCGCCCTCCGGGACAGGAGCATTCTCGGTGCAAGAGACCCAGTACTTC
-	-	12	TRBJ1-2	TRBV28	CASTPGVYGYTF	TGTGCCAGCACCCCCGGGGTCTATGGCTACACCTTC
-	-	14	TRBJ1-1	TRBV27	CASRTGALNTEAFF	TGTGCCAGCAGGACAGGAGCACTGAACACTGAAGCTTTCTTT
-	-	15	TRBJ2-1	TRBV4-3	CASSQERQEYNEQFF	TGCGCCAGCAGCCAAGAGAGGCAGGAATACAATGAGCAGTTCTTC
once	-	16	TRBJ2-5	TRBV9	CASSVGGQPTRETQYF	TGTGCCAGCAGCGTAGGTGGGCAGCCTACCCGAGAGACCCAGTACTTC
few	-	13	TRBJ1-1	TRBV7-9	CASRDTGNTEAFF	TGTGCCAGCAGAGATACAGGGAACACTGAAGCTTTCTTT
once	-	12	TRBJ2-5	TRBV24-1	CATSDSRGTQYF	TGTGCCACCAGTGATTCCCGGGGGACCCAGTACTTC
-	-	13	TRBJ1-2	TRBV7-2	CASSSQGRGGYTF	TGTGCCAGCAGCTCGCAGGGTAGAGGGGGCTACACCTTC
-	TRBD2	15	TRBJ2-2	TRBV25-1	CASSDSGRGTGELFF	TGTGCCAGCAGTGATAGCGGGAGGGGCACCGGGGAGCTGTTTTTT
once	-	15	TRBJ2-1	TRBV5-1	CASSLNGGRYNEQFF	TGCGCCAGCAGCTTGAACGGGGGCAGGTACAATGAGCAGTTCTTC
once	TRBD1	14	TRBJ1-4	TRBV5-1	CASSFGQGTEKLFF	TGCGCCAGCAGCTTCGGACAGGGGACTGAAAAACTGTTTTTT
-	-	15	TRBJ2-1	TRBV11-3	CASSPRLGSYNEQFF	TGTGCCAGCAGCCCTAGACTAGGGTCCTACAATGAGCAGTTCTTC
-	-	12	TRBJ1-5	TRBV6-2/TRBV6-3	CASSRGVEPQHF	TGTGCCAGCAGCCGGGGAGTCGAGCCCCAGCATTTT
-	-	13	TRBJ2-7	TRBV6-5	CASSKTRSYEQYF	TGTGCCAGCAGCAAAACTCGGAGCTACGAGCAGTACTTC
-	TRBD1	15	TRBJ2-3	TRBV5-8	CASSSQDRGTDTQYF	TGTGCCAGCAGCTCTCAAGACAGGGGCACAGATACGCAGTATTTT
medium-sized	TRBD2	15	TRBJ2-1	TRBV6-1	CASSESGGTYNEQFF	TGTGCCAGCAGTGAAAGCGGGGGGACGTACAATGAGCAGTTCTTC
-	TRBD1	18	TRBJ2-7	TRBV5-6	CASSEMTRTGVLVDEQYF	TGTGCCAGCAGCGAAATGACCCGGACAGGGGTGCTGGTCGACGAGCAGTACTTC
-	-	15	TRBJ2-3	TRBV5-8	CASSPQGGSTDTQYF	TGTGCCAGCAGCCCCCAGGGGGGTTCAACTGATACGCAGTATTTT
few	-	15	TRBJ1-5	TRBV4-3	CASSQDRRGGWPQHF	TGCGCCAGCAGCCAAGATCGGCGGGGGGGATGGCCCCAGCATTTT
once	TRBD2	13	TRBJ2-7	TRBV7-2	CASSSLPGGGQYF	TGTGCCAGCAGCTCCCTACCTGGGGGGGGACAGTACTTC
-	-	12	TRBJ2-1	TRBV6-2/TRBV6-3	CASSYGNGEQFF	TGTGCCAGCAGTTACGGTAATGGCGAGCAGTTCTTC
-	-	15	TRBJ2-5	TRBV21-1	CASSDTGQSQETQYF	TGTGCCAGCAGTGATACGGGACAGTCACAAGAGACCCAGTACTTC
-	TRBD1	14	TRBJ2-7	TRBV18	CASSPDRGRNEQYF	TGTGCCAGCTCCCCGGACAGGGGGCGAAACGAGCAGTACTTC
-	-	12	TRBJ1-2	TRBV5-1	CASSFTGYGYTF	TGCGCCAGCAGCTTTACAGGGTATGGCTACACCTTC
-	-	13	TRBJ2-2	TRBV6-4	CASSDGYTGELFF	TGTGCCAGCAGTGACGGCTACACCGGGGAGCTGTTTTTT
-	TRBD1	13	TRBJ1-1	TRBV10-2	CALWDRGNTEAFF	TGCGCCTTATGGGACAGGGGTAACACTGAAGCTTTCTTT